Listed here are 22 T cell receptor beta chains from one sample, sequenced in a study of control samples from healthy donors and cancer patients. Sequenced by immunoSEQ multiplex PCR; TCRdb stores in-frame clones only, minus some. This repertoire shows around 72,000 clones, about 80% found once; its top ten account for approximately 15%. The sequenced sample was blood. These receptors were collected from a man aged 50 to 59 in good health.

The V call is TRBV4-1, the J call TRBJ2-2; 9 nucleotides agree with TRBD1. Germline CDR1 reads MGHRA; CDR2 reads YSYEKL. This CDR3 has 16 residues. Trimming took 4 bases from V and 6 from J; bases not matched to a gene: 9. CDR3 residues: CASSPPTRQGAGELFF. The CDR3 DNA sequence: TGCGCCAGCAGCCCCCCCACCCGACAGGGGGCCGGGGAGCTGTTTTTT.

V gene TRBV30 combines with J gene TRBJ1-2; D ambiguous. The CDR3 has 13 amino acids. Trimming left V 2 bases short and J 4 bases short, with 11 bases between. Germline CDR1 GTSNPN, CDR2 SVGIG (reference sequence). The CDR3 loop is CAWSLSESYGYTF. DNA for the CDR3: TGTGCCTGGAGTTTGTCGGAGTCCTATGGCTACACCTTC.

J is TRBJ2-7 and V is TRBV3-1 (or the pseudogene TRBV3-2); perhaps TRBD2 as D (6 bases). The V and J ends lost 4 bases and 6 bases respectively, with 13 bases between them. Germline CDR1 and CDR2: LGHDT and YNNKEL (reference sequence). The CDR3 is made up of 13 amino acids. CDR3 loop: CASSLTHGGEQYF. As DNA, the CDR3 is TGTGCCAGCAGCCTAACCCACGGGGGCGAGCAGTACTTC.

This clone was seen only once. This chain joins TRBV10-3 and TRBJ2-2, with D tentatively TRBD1 or TRBD2 (5 bases each). Germline values: CDR1 ENHRY, CDR2 SYGVKD. With 7 bases removed from V and 6 bases from J, the gap between germline ends came to 18 bases. This CDR3 is built from 15 residues. CDR3 amino acids: CAITRDQASAGELFF. CDR3 nucleotide sequence: TGTGCCATCACCAGGGACCAGGCCAGCGCCGGGGAGCTGTTTTTT.

CDR3 DNA: TGTGCCTGGAGTGTCTATAGCGGGAGTGGTAATGAGCAGTTCTTC. Protein: CAWSVYSGSGNEQFF. J is TRBJ2-1 and V is TRBV30; TRBD2 aligns across 9 bases. The V segment lost 0 bases and the J segment 7 bases; nucleotides outside the gene matches: 7. Looked up from germline, CDR1 is GTSNPN and CDR2 is SVGIG (reference sequence). This CDR3 contains 15 residues.

This clone was counted once. The V call is TRBV3-1 (or the pseudogene TRBV3-2), the J call TRBJ2-1; D not resolved. This CDR3 region has 12 residues. Deletions cut 1 base from V and 12 bases from J, with 10 bases between. CDR1 and CDR2 from the germline V gene are LGHDT and YNNKEL (reference sequence). This CDR3 reads CASSQGVLRQFF. The DNA for the CDR3 is TGTGCCAGCAGCCAAGGGGTCCTAAGGCAGTTCTTC.

J is TRBJ2-1 and V is TRBV5-6, with TRBD2 matching 8 bases. Trimming at V came to 4 bases and at J to 8 bases, leaving 8 bases not matched to a gene. The CDR3 runs 14 residues. CDR1 is SGHDT, CDR2 YYEEEE, per germline. This CDR3 reads CASSQSGRGYEQFF. The CDR3 DNA follows: TGTGCCAGCAGCCAGAGCGGGAGAGGGTATGAGCAGTTCTTC.

The rearrangement links TRBV5-1 to TRBJ2-7; D unclear. The CDR3 spans 14 residues. With 2 bases removed from V and 2 bases from J, the gap between germline ends came to 11 bases. Germline V lookup: CDR1 SGHRS, CDR2 YFSETQ. The CDR3 sequence is CASSLGQAAYEQYF. The CDR3 DNA follows: TGCGCCAGCAGCTTAGGGCAGGCAGCCTACGAGCAGTACTTC.

The chain employs TRBV18 and TRBJ2-3; D is uncertain. Trimming cost V 2 bases and J 2 bases, with 5 bases left between them. Per the germline V gene, CDR1 is KGHSH and CDR2 is LQKENI. CDR3 length equals 13 residues. In DNA form, the CDR3 reads TGTGCCAGCTCACCAGGGAACACAGATACGCAGTATTTT. Its translation is CASSPGNTDTQYF.

For the CDR3, the DNA is TGCGCCAGCAGCCCTAGGGGCACCGGGGAGCTGTTTTTT. The encoded protein is CASSPRGTGELFF. The gene calls are TRBV5-1 and TRBJ2-2; perhaps TRBD1 as D (5 bases). This CDR3 has 13 amino acids. Germline loops: CDR1 SGHRS, CDR2 YFSETQ. The ends were cut back, 4 bases at V and 4 bases at J, with 8 bases in the middle.

DNA for the CDR3: TGTGCCAGCAGCTTAGAGGTGGGGGAGCAGTACTTC. Translated, it gives CASSLEVGEQYF. This chain connects TRBV7-2 to TRBJ2-7; D remains ambiguous. The ends were cut back, 1 base at V and 7 bases at J, with 8 bases in the middle. CDR3 length equals 12 residues. From germline, CDR1 is SGHTA and CDR2 FQGNSA.

The table lists this clone with a few counts. The gene calls are TRBV28 and TRBJ2-7, with D maybe TRBD2 (5 bases). The CDR3 spans 15 residues. V lost 6 bases and J 2 bases, leaving 17 bases between the germline ends. Germline values: CDR1 MDHEN, CDR2 SYDVKM. The CDR3 sequence: CASSPTAVLAYEQYF. The CDR3 nucleotides read TGTGCCAGCAGCCCCACAGCGGTTCTAGCCTACGAGCAGTACTTC.

V usage is TRBV9 and J usage is TRBJ2-1, with TRBD2 matching over 11 bases. Germline V gives CDR1 SGDLS, CDR2 YYNGEE. V shed 2 bases, J shed 10 bases, and the junction held 5 bases outside the gene matches. This CDR3 has 14 residues. CDR3 amino acids: CASSVSGRAREQFF. Here the CDR3 DNA reads TGTGCCAGCAGCGTTAGCGGGAGGGCCCGGGAGCAGTTCTTC.

This clone was seen just once. The chain couples TRBV7-9 to TRBJ2-1, with 7 bases lining up with TRBD1. Germline CDR1 reads SEHNR; CDR2 reads FQNEAQ (reference sequence). This CDR3 comprises 13 residues. Trimming cost V 5 bases and J 8 bases; bases outside gene matches: 6. The CDR3 protein is CASSTAGGHEQFF. The CDR3 nucleotides are TGTGCCAGCAGCACCGCAGGGGGTCATGAGCAGTTCTTC.

The chain recombines TRBV18 with TRBJ1-3, with 7 bases aligning to TRBD1. The length of the CDR3 is 17 residues. The junction had 7 bases not matched to a gene; V was cut back by 2 bases and J by 0 bases. Germline V gene data show CDR1 as KGHSH and CDR2 as LQKENI. CDR3 bases: TGTGCCAGCTCACCAGGGACAGACCTACGCTCTGGAAACACCATATATTTT. Amino acids: CASSPGTDLRSGNTIYF.

The CDR3 DNA follows: TGTGCCAGCAGTGCCACTCCGGACAGGGTGTTTGGCTACACCTTC. Its protein product is CASSATPDRVFGYTF. V usage is TRBV6-4 and J usage is TRBJ1-2; 8 positions match TRBD1. This CDR3 comprises 15 residues. V trimming: 4 bases; J trimming: 7 bases; junction bases outside the gene matches: 11. CDR1 and CDR2 from the germline V gene are MRHNA and SNTAGT.

The chain couples TRBV7-6 to TRBJ2-5; D might be TRBD1 (6 bases). Germline V gives CDR1 SGHVS, CDR2 FNYEAQ. V was shortened by 5 bases and J by 1 base, with 11 bases between the two germline ends. The CDR3 has 14 residues. In nucleotides, the CDR3 is TGTGCCAGCAGCCCCCGGACAGTCCAAGAGACCCAGTACTTC. This gives the protein CASSPRTVQETQYF.

The chain has TRBV9 and TRBJ2-7; 8 bases align to TRBD1. The V and J ends lost 0 bases and 3 bases, in that order; junction bases with no gene match: 8. The CDR3 consists of 16 residues. From germline, CDR1 is SGDLS and CDR2 YYNGEE. The CDR3 DNA sequence: TGTGCCAGCAGCGTAGCTACCCGGACAGGGTACTACGAGCAGTACTTC. It codes for CASSVATRTGYYEQYF. The whole variable domain, remainder taken from reference TRBV9 and TRBJ2-7, is DSGVTQTPKHLITATGQRVTLRCSPRSGDLSVYWYQQSLDQGLQFLIQYYNGEERAKGNILERFSAQQFPDLHSELNLSSLELGDSALYFCASSVATRTGYYEQYFGPGTRLTVT.

The rearrangement links TRBV7-2 to TRBJ1-2; perhaps TRBD1 as D (5 bases). Trimming shortened V by 2 bases and J by 0 bases, and 10 bases separated the two germline ends. There are 15 residues in the CDR3. CDR1 SGHTA and CDR2 FQGNSA come from the germline V gene. The CDR3 DNA reads as TGTGCCAGCAGCTTAAACAGGCAAACTAACTATGGCTACACCTTC. Residues: CASSLNRQTNYGYTF.

V usage is TRBV4-3 and J usage is TRBJ1-1; possibly TRBD1 for D (5 bases). V shed 5 bases and J shed 3 bases, with 10 bases lying between them. Germline CDR1 is LGHNA and CDR2 is YSLEER. The CDR3 extends over 13 amino acids. CDR3 region: CASSRGMDTEAFF. The DNA for the CDR3 is TGCGCCAGCAGCAGGGGAATGGACACTGAAGCTTTCTTT.

The chain joins TRBV9 to TRBJ1-3; D is uncertain. The V end was cut by 0 bases, the J end by 4 bases, with 8 bases between. The CDR3 extends over 14 amino acids. Germline-derived CDR1 and CDR2 are SGDLS and YYNGEE. CDR3 DNA: TGTGCCAGCAGCGTAGGAACGGCCGGAAACACCATATATTTT. Translating it yields CASSVGTAGNTIYF. Drawing the rest from reference TRBV9 and TRBJ1-3, the complete variable domain is DSGVTQTPKHLITATGQRVTLRCSPRSGDLSVYWYQQSLDQGLQFLIQYYNGEERAKGNILERFSAQQFPDLHSELNLSSLELGDSALYFCASSVGTAGNTIYFGEGSWLTVV.

A few counts support this clone. The chain links TRBV7-8 to TRBJ1-5; a weak D match, TRBD1 (6 bases). The length of the CDR3 is 14 residues. Germline V gene sequence: CDR1 SGHVS, CDR2 FQNEAQ. Trimming stripped 1 base from V and 6 bases from J, with 10 bases between. The CDR3 DNA is TGTGCCAGCAGCTTAGTCGGGGGGCCTCAGCCCCAGCATTTT. Residues: CASSLVGGPQPQHF.